This T cell receptor beta chain comes out of a study of cytomegalovirus exposure and HLA in healthy donors (TCRdb year 2017). The study in broad terms: According to an earlier analysis of 587 of the donors, about 179 million T cells yielded 90 million to 130 million unique TCR beta sequences and roughly 280 Gb of sequence data. An earlier analysis of fewer than 750 of the donors used high-throughput TCR beta sequencing to judge whether each TCR beta V gene segment behaved as functional or pseudogenic. HLA typing included class I and class II loci at four-digit resolution. All discovery cohort repertoires had been generated using a single sequencing platform. In the later analysis, no new phenotypic data were used to find candidate immune exposures; instead, reliance was placed on TCR beta sequences and their occurrence across donors. Genome-wide SNP genotypes for about 55% of the roughly 670 donors were used in a later genetic analysis, which treated that subset as a discovery cohort. An early release covering roughly 600 HLA-typed donors comprised around 300 gigabases of sequencing data and 85 million or so unique TCR sequences. The aim of the study was to test whether cataloging public T cell receptors could identify signatures of past pathogen exposure. Donor age, sex, ethnicity and CMV serostatus were collected together with the repertoire data. The study used immunosequencing to profile the T cell repertoires of under 700 subjects and linked those repertoires to cytomegalovirus serostatus. A separate validation cohort of 90 to 150 different subjects was used in addition to the roughly 620-subject first cohort. Across around 400 genotyped donors of the cohort, an average of 235,054 unique TCR beta nucleotide sequences per donor were sequenced, and roughly 18% of those sequences were non-productive. Because of strong linkage in the cohort, roughly 5 DR-DQ haplotypes were treated as single units for association and clustering. The number of typed donors differed by locus: roughly 620-640 for A, B, C, DRB1 and DQB1; some 540 for DQA1; 600 to 610 for DPA1; and approximately 450 for DPB1. Of the 350 to 400 genotyped donors, roughly 80% fell in the genetic ancestry cluster associated with self-reported Caucasian donors. To predict cytomegalovirus infection status, the study combined high-throughput TCR immunosequencing, statistical association of individual TCRs with disease status, and machine learning. To study patterns of TCR occurrence, a later analysis re-analyzed previously published TCR beta repertoires from 700 or so donors and added high-resolution HLA genotyping. Results and caveats for the whole study, not just this receptor: In a later analysis, HLA-associated TCR beta chains showed more clonal expansion and lower generation probabilities than non-associated chains that were equally common. Immune exposure information for the cohort was limited to CMV serostatus. In an earlier analysis of 450 to 750 of the donors, most TCR beta V segments appeared in productive rearrangements about 87% or about 30% of the time, broadly matching IMGT annotations. The sequencing pipeline was judged likely to have produced a cluster of highly shared sequence variants as a technical artifact. Because HLA typing was unavailable for some donors at each locus, only the typed subset was used in association tests. In a later analysis, several top co-occurrence clusters were reported to appear linked to parvovirus B19, influenza, CMV and Epstein-Barr virus. The study gave a list of over 150 TCR beta chains associated with cytomegalovirus. Sequencing depth was assumed to be roughly uniform across donors in the presence/absence analyses, though that assumption may not hold. A later analysis associated about 17,000 TCR beta sequences with specific HLA alleles at a false discovery rate of 0.05. Linkage disequilibrium might explain the correlated functional status among segregating V segments, but an unknown experimental factor could not be excluded. According to the authors, the approach could potentially be generalized to other disease states and immunological phenotypes. In both the original and validation cohorts, the classifier was reported to diagnose cytomegalovirus status with high specificity and sensitivity. A later analysis found that TCR association rates varied across HLA loci, with DRB1 alleles showing the most associated TCRs and HLA-C alleles the fewest. Across donors, most TCR sequences were observed very rarely, whereas some public TCRs were present in many individuals. The 87-base-pair reads could not distinguish some IMGT-functional V segments, including TRBV6-2 and TRBV6-3, so those segments were excluded. Because counts were too low, roughly 17 rarely observed V segments, including chromosome 9 orphons, were left out of the earlier analysis of a few hundred of the donors. A further reported finding was that TCR beta sequences accurately predicted the HLA-A and HLA-B alleles for most subjects in the first cohort. The cohort was sequenced for TCR beta chains only, and without alpha or paired-chain data the features that could be detected were limited. When HLA alleles, especially DR and DQ, strongly co-occurred, TCR associations were difficult to assign to individual alleles. According to a later genetic analysis, donors in an Asian-associated ancestry cluster had fewer N-insertions in productive TCRs than the approximately 630-donor mean. According to a later analysis, most CMV-associated TCR beta chains appeared to be HLA-restricted, and the HLA associations seemed to be driven largely by CMV exposure. In vitro tests confirmed that a few of the cytomegalovirus-associated TCR beta chains recognize cytomegalovirus antigens. A later genetic analysis associated a missense DCLRE1C variant with V-gene and J-gene trimming of TCR beta chains, and an independent cohort replicated the association.

V and J are trimmed by 5 bases and 0 bases, and the gene matches miss 10 bases of the junction. CDR1 GTSNPN and CDR2 SVGIG are derived from the germline V gene (reference sequence). The CDR3 starts with the cysteine, ends with the phenylalanine, and has 16 residues. Just the 48-base CDR3 DNA is kept, in frame starting at base 1. Points on this clone: The antigen it binds to is not known. Base quality data are lacking; no much larger clone is found one base away.

The cohort was made up of roughly 670 healthy bone marrow donors. Cohort members were all nominally healthy when sampled, although unrecorded immune exposures were likely present. The donor tested CMV seropositive, placing the donor among the 310 or so seropositive members of the cohort. Every donor gave a peripheral blood sample, and the peripheral blood mononuclear cells from that sample were used for TCR beta sequencing. The Qiagen DNeasy Blood Extraction Kit was used to extract genomic DNA from the blood cell samples. The library was prepared using the immunoSEQ multiplex PCR assay. A mixture of 60 forward primers for TCR Vbeta segments and 13 reverse primers for TCR Jbeta segments was used in the multiplex PCR. The CDR3 region of rearranged TCR beta genes was amplified from genomic DNA with a multiplex PCR assay. Amplified TCR beta libraries were sequenced as 87-base-pair reads on the Illumina HiSeq System. Per the original workflow: A later analysis counted approximately 84 million unique TCR beta chains across the 550 to 800 repertoires, and around 12 million of these chains were shared by at least two donors. Raw reads were error-corrected and collapsed into unique sequences with a nearest-neighbor algorithm that merged closely related sequences to remove PCR and sequencing errors. V, D and J gene segments were assigned by aligning CDR3 sequences to IMGT reference sequences. Each retained sequence needed at least a six-nucleotide match to both a V gene segment and a J gene segment. Rearrangements were classified as productive when the CDR3 lacked stop codons and remained in frame with V and J, and all other rearrangements were classified as non-productive. CDR3 was defined by IMGT convention, running from the second conserved V-encoded cysteine to the conserved J-encoded phenylalanine. The earlier analysis of about 570 of the donors excluded any sequence lacking an unambiguous match to a single V gene segment. An earlier analysis of a few hundred of the donors classified V segments as functional when productive rearrangements were above 56.7% and as segregating when the standard deviation between donors was above 5%. A statistical classification framework was built for diagnosing cytomegalovirus status from the catalog of TCR beta chain sequences. A later analysis assigned V and J genes by comparing TCR nucleotide sequences with IMGT/GENE-DB human TR gene sequences. Using the TCRdist pipeline, a later analysis assigned CDR3 sequences along with most-parsimonious VDJ recombination scenarios. In a later analysis, each TCR beta chain was defined by its CDR3 amino acid sequence together with its V-gene family, and reads lacking a unique V-gene family were excluded. As a way to deal with suspected cross-contamination and a sequencing artifact, a later analysis dropped nearly 600 nucleotide sequences that were highly shared and had low generation probability. In a later analysis, a clonal expansion index was calculated for each public chain from normalized within-repertoire ranks of inferred template counts. In a later analysis, generation probabilities were computed with a VDJ recombination model fitted to out-of-frame rearrangements, and the resulting probabilities were checked against IGoR. In a later analysis, TCR-TCR, TCR-HLA and TCR-CMV co-occurrence was scored with hypergeometric tests, and a repertoire-size bias correction was applied to TCR pairs. False discovery rates were estimated in a later analysis by permuting HLA or CMV assignments 20 times. In a later analysis, co-occurring TCRs were grouped using DBSCAN, and TCRdist sequence similarity was added for clustering within HLA-allele-positive subsets. Repertoires with fewer than 30,000 or more than 120,000 public chains were left out of co-occurrence clustering, as were roughly five repertoires with anomalous nucleotide sharing. TCRdb limited this immuneACCESS table to in-frame rearrangements with V and J called. A share of clones is missing; checked studies link under half to unresolved V genes, and the rest is unexplained. The D gene and trimming were derived from the DNA, and the V and J assignments and clone size from that table. The sample profile shows about 130,000 clones; around 68% of them were found once. The ten largest clones take up approximately 3.9% of the sample.

The sequence links TRBV30 to TRBJ2-3; 8 middle bases align to TRBD1. The TCR originated in a middle-aged man in good health and CMV-seropositive. The sequenced sample was PBMCs. Here is the DNA: TGTGCCTGGTTAACCGGGACAGGATCTAGCACAGATACGCAGTATTTT. The resulting protein is CAWLTGTGSSTDTQYF.